Below, 32 T cell receptor beta chains from the same sample are listed, as sequenced in a study of response to subunit inactivated influenza vaccine (dated by TCRdb to between 2017 and 2018). The sample's time point, from its label and the paper: around 45 days after influenza vaccine administration. The library was generated by RT-PCR. Sequencing instrument: Illumina HiSeq 2500. TCRdb reprocessed the public reads (quality trimming at Q25 with fastp, clone calling with MiXCR) and kept in-frame beta chains. Records with the same CDR3 protein are collapsed into one entry carrying the most frequent genes and DNA. This sample is represented by about 480,000 distinct CDR3 sequences; over 10% of them were singletons. The ten largest clones add up to 13% of the sample. Source: PBMCs from blood, taken roughly 45 days after vaccination. The receptors here all came from a man in his fifties who received an inactivated influenza vaccine. Donor details come from another sample of the same person, matched by shared clones.

This clonotype showed up just a few times. The rearrangement links TRBV28 to TRBJ2-1, with 12 bases lining up with TRBD2. CDR3 length: 16 residues. V shed 1 base, J shed 4 bases, and the junction held 2 bases outside the gene matches. Germline values: CDR1 MDHEN, CDR2 SYDVKM. CDR3 nucleotide sequence: TGTGCCAGCAGTTTATATCTAGCGGGGGGGTACAATGAGCAGTTCTTC. Encoded protein: CASSLYLAGGYNEQFF.

In this sample, this clonotype turned up many times. CDR3 residues: CSVERGRNTEAFF. Written as DNA, the CDR3 is TGCAGCGTTGAACGGGGTCGGAACACTGAAGCTTTCTTT. The V and J genes are TRBV29-1 and TRBJ1-1; D is unresolved. The V and J ends lost 2 bases and 1 base respectively, with 8 bases between them. Germline V CDR1 and CDR2: SQVTM, ANQGSEA. The CDR3 spans 13 residues. The full variable domain, its missing parts supplied by reference TRBV29-1 and TRBJ1-1, is SAVISQKPSRDICQRGTSLTIQCQVDSQVTMMFWYRQQPGQSLTLIATANQGSEATYESGFVIDKFPISRPNLTFSTLTVSNMSPEDSSIYLCSVERGRNTEAFFGQGTRLTVV.

CDR3 sequence: CATSTDPRGNQPQHF. Here the CDR3 DNA reads TGTGCCACCAGCACCGACCCTCGTGGCAATCAGCCCCAGCATTTT. The chain is built from TRBV15 and TRBJ1-5; D not resolved. This CDR3 spans 15 amino acids. Germline CDR1 and CDR2: LNHNV and YYDKDF (reference sequence). V dropped 4 bases and J dropped 2 bases, with 12 bases sitting between them.

In its sample, this clonotype was seen a few times. The gene calls are TRBV5-1 and TRBJ1-1, with 8 bases lining up with TRBD1. V was pared by 0 bases and J by 5 bases, with 9 bases of the junction left unmatched. The CDR3 loop spans 16 amino acids. In germline, CDR1 is SGHRS, CDR2 YFSETQ. The CDR3 DNA sequence: TGCGCCAGCAGCTTGGATCCAGGGGGCGCGTGGACTGAAGCTTTCTTT. This gives the protein CASSLDPGGAWTEAFF.

A few counts support this clonotype. The rearrangement links TRBV6-6 to TRBJ2-7; 7 bases are shared with TRBD1. Trimming at V came to 6 bases and at J to 4 bases, leaving 6 bases not matched to a gene. The CDR3 runs 13 residues. Germline V gene data show CDR1 as MNHNY and CDR2 as SVGAGI (reference sequence). CDR3: CASSLTGMYEQYF. CDR3 nucleotide sequence: TGTGCCAGCAGCTTGACAGGGATGTACGAGCAGTACTTC.

The chain is built from TRBV7-9 and TRBJ1-1, with 8 nucleotides matching TRBD1. The CDR3 totals 15 residues. The germline V gene encodes CDR1 SEHNR and CDR2 FQNEAQ (reference sequence). V dropped 3 bases and J dropped 4; count of bases not matched to a gene: 7. The chain's CDR3 is CASSFGSQGATEAFF. The CDR3, as DNA: TGTGCCAGCAGCTTCGGGTCGCAGGGGGCCACTGAAGCTTTCTTT.

Ten or more counts support this clonotype. V is TRBV6-1 and J is TRBJ2-1; D might be TRBD1 (5 bases). CDR1 is MNHNS, CDR2 SASEGT, per germline. CDR3 length: 14 amino acids. V lost 5 bases and J 1 base, leaving 9 bases between the germline ends. The CDR3 loop reads CASSQTASYNEQFF. CDR3 nucleotide sequence: TGTGCCAGCAGTCAGACAGCATCCTACAATGAGCAGTTCTTC.

This clonotype was seen ten or more times. The V call is TRBV15, the J call TRBJ2-3; D uncertain. The V gene lost 2 bases and the J gene lost 2 bases, with 11 bases spanning the gap. Germline V gene lookup returns CDR1 LNHNV and CDR2 YYDKDF (reference sequence). This CDR3 has 15 amino acids. CDR3 DNA: TGTGCCACCAGCAGACGAGGAGCCCCCACAGATACGCAGTATTTT. Amino acids: CATSRRGAPTDTQYF.

Concerning this clonotype itself: Since a much larger clone is just one base distant, this may be a read error. The chain joins TRBV24-1 to TRBJ2-1; no clear D. The CDR3 has 14 amino acids. The germline gives CDR1 KGHDR, CDR2 SFDVKD. The CDR3 DNA is TGTGCCACCAGTGATTCTTTCTTGGGTAATGGGCAGTTCTTC. This codes for CATSDSFLGNGQFF.

This clonotype has ten or more counts. The J gene is TRBJ2-5, the V gene TRBV29-1, with D possibly matching TRBD2 (6 bases). The CDR3 runs to 15 residues. Germline V gene lookup returns CDR1 SQVTM and CDR2 ANQGSEA. V lost 6 bases and J 2 bases, leaving 19 bases between the germline ends. In DNA, the CDR3 is TGCAGCGTGATGTTTGGGACTCTCCTGCAAGAGACCCAGTACTTC. Protein product: CSVMFGTLLQETQYF.

The gene calls are TRBV6-5 and TRBJ2-1; TRBD2 is a possible D gene (7 bases). Germline V lookup: CDR1 MNHEY, CDR2 SVGAGI. The length of the CDR3 is 16 residues. Trimming took 2 bases from V and 1 from J, leaving 12 bases between them. The CDR3 region is CASSYGGGASYNEQFF. CDR3 bases: TGTGCCAGCAGTTACGGGGGGGGGGCATCCTACAATGAGCAGTTCTTC.

This clonotype has only a few counts. The rearrangement joins TRBV18 to TRBJ1-2; the D is unclear. The V end was cut by 3 bases, the J end by 7 bases, with 15 bases between. CDR3 length: 14 amino acids. From germline, CDR1 is KGHSH and CDR2 LQKENI. The CDR3 DNA is TGTGCCAGCTCACCGCGTTCAGAGGCATCTGGCTACACCTTC. Translation: CASSPRSEASGYTF.

There are a few counts of this clonotype. The chain is built from TRBV29-1 and TRBJ1-2; 10 bases line up with TRBD1. J lost 8 bases, V lost 6 bases, and 6 bases had no gene match. The CDR3 has 12 residues. Germline CDR1 reads SQVTM; CDR2 reads ANQGSEA. Written as DNA, the CDR3 is TGCAGCGTCGCGACAGGGGGCGGCGGCTACACCTTC. Protein product: CSVATGGGGYTF.

This clonotype appeared a few times. The chain employs TRBV6-1 and TRBJ2-1; 8 bases line up with TRBD1. The CDR3 spans 16 residues. The germline CDR1 and CDR2 sequences are MNHNS and SASEGT. Germline trimming cut 5 bases from V and 4 bases from J; bases unmatched to any gene: 10. This CDR3 reads CASSPRLQGAYNEQFF. The CDR3 bases are TGTGCCAGCAGTCCCCGGTTGCAGGGGGCTTACAATGAGCAGTTCTTC.

The rearrangement joins TRBV4-3 to TRBJ2-5; TRBD2 agrees at 8 bases. In germline, CDR1 is LGHNA, CDR2 YSLEER. The CDR3 runs 15 residues. V lost 4 bases and J lost 5; bases outside the gene matches: 9. CDR3 in amino acids: CASSPGGRGAETQYF. The DNA for the CDR3 is TGCGCCAGCAGCCCGGGGGGGCGGGGGGCTGAGACCCAGTACTTC.

The chain carries TRBV29-1 and TRBJ2-5, with 8 positions matching TRBD1. The V segment lost 5 bases and the J segment 4 bases; nucleotides outside the gene matches: 6. Germline V lookup: CDR1 SQVTM, CDR2 ANQGSEA. The CDR3 is 13 amino acids. CDR3 residues: CSVRPGGAETQYF. The DNA for the CDR3 is TGCAGCGTTCGACCAGGGGGCGCAGAGACCCAGTACTTC.

The chain carries TRBV10-1 and TRBJ2-2, with D maybe TRBD2 (6 bases). The CDR3 has 14 residues. Germline CDR1 is WNHNN and CDR2 is SYGVQD (reference sequence). Trimming took 7 bases from V and 6 from J, leaving 15 bases between them. CDR3 protein: CASNGGVVAGELFF. The CDR3 DNA is TGCGCCAGCAACGGGGGAGTGGTGGCCGGGGAGCTGTTTTTT.

The chain links TRBV6-5 to TRBJ2-3, with 8 bases matching TRBD2. This CDR3 region has 16 residues. Looked up from germline, CDR1 is MNHEY and CDR2 is SVGAGI. V trimming: 3 bases; J trimming: 3 bases; junction bases outside the gene matches: 8. The CDR3 loop is CASSYVSGGPTDTQYF. Here the CDR3 DNA reads TGTGCCAGCAGTTATGTGTCGGGGGGGCCTACAGATACGCAGTATTTT.

With respect to this clonotype: This clone may be a read error of a much larger clone one base away. The chain has TRBV5-1 and TRBJ1-1; D perhaps matches TRBD1 (6 bases). The CDR3 spans 15 residues. V dropped 5 bases and J dropped 4 bases, with 18 bases sitting between them. CDR1 and CDR2 (germline): SGHRS, YFSETQ. The CDR3 region is CASRTAGAALTEAFF. CDR3 nucleotide sequence: TGCGCCAGCAGGACTGCGGGGGCGGCGCTCACTGAAGCTTTCTTT.

This clonotype occurred many times. The V and J genes are TRBV6-2 or TRBV6-3 and TRBJ2-5, with D hard to call. Per the germline V gene, CDR1 is MNHEY and CDR2 is SVGEGT. The V end lost 8 bases, the J end lost 5 bases, and 9 bases lay between the germline ends. The CDR3 spans 11 residues. CDR3 in DNA: TGTGCCAGCGGCACTCTGGAGACCCAGTACTTC. Protein: CASGTLETQYF.

The gene calls are TRBV4-3 and TRBJ2-3; D unclear. The CDR3 has 12 residues. The germline V and J ends were trimmed by 0 bases and 10 bases, with 8 bases remaining between them. In germline, CDR1 is LGHNA, CDR2 YSLEER. The CDR3 DNA reads as TGCGCCAGCAGCCAAGATCAGCAGGCGCAGTATTTT. Residues: CASSQDQQAQYF.

The V and J genes are TRBV5-1 and TRBJ1-1; tentative D call: TRBD1 (6 bases). V was clipped by 0 bases and J by 8 bases, with 14 bases between them. The CDR3 contains 14 residues. Per the germline V gene, CDR1 is SGHRS and CDR2 is YFSETQ. The CDR3 is CASSLGSATGEAFF. CDR3 coding DNA: TGCGCCAGCAGCTTGGGGAGTGCGACAGGAGAAGCTTTCTTT.

Ten or more counts support this clonotype. This chain links TRBV29-1 with TRBJ2-1, with 8 nucleotides matching TRBD1. The CDR3 spans 19 residues. Germline assignment: CDR1 SQVTM and CDR2 ANQGSEA. The V gene end was trimmed by 7 bases and the J gene end by 0 bases; junction bases not matched to a gene: 20. The CDR3 coding sequence is TGCAGCGCCAGGGGGCGCAGGTATAGGGGCCAAAGCTCCTACAATGAGCAGTTCTTC. Protein sequence: CSARGRRYRGQSSYNEQFF.

This clonotype was detected a few times. The rearrangement uses TRBV9 and TRBJ2-3; perhaps D is TRBD1 or TRBD2 (5 bases each). The V gene lost 0 bases and the J gene lost 4 bases, with 18 bases spanning the gap. The CDR3 extends over 17 amino acids. CDR1 and CDR2 (germline): SGDLS, YYNGEE. The CDR3 protein is CASSVAVFGTLADTQYF. Here the CDR3 DNA reads TGTGCCAGCAGCGTAGCTGTGTTCGGGACCCTGGCAGATACGCAGTATTTT.

The sample holds a few counts of this clonotype. V usage is TRBV3-1 and J usage is TRBJ2-4; D not certain. CDR3 length: 17 amino acids. Germline CDR1 and CDR2: LGHDT and YNNKEL (reference sequence). V lost 0 bases, J lost 3 bases, and 15 bases lay in between. The CDR3 spells CASSQDGTPTDKNIQYF. The DNA for the CDR3 is TGTGCCAGCAGCCAAGATGGAACACCGACGGACAAAAACATTCAGTACTTC. The full variable domain, in which reference TRBV3-1 and TRBJ2-4 provide the parts outside the CDR3, is DTAVSQTPKYLVTQMGNDKSIKCEQNLGHDTMYWYKQDSKKFLKIMFSYNNKELIINETVPNRFSPKSPDKAHLNLHINSLELGDSAVYFCASSQDGTPTDKNIQYFGAGTRLSVL.

V is TRBV20-1 and J is TRBJ1-1, with D possibly TRBD1 on 5 matching bases. The germline V gene has CDR1 DFQATT and CDR2 SNEGSKA (reference sequence). The CDR3 has 12 residues. V was trimmed by 3 bases and J by 7 bases, leaving 12 bases between them. DNA of the CDR3: TGCAGTGCTAGGCGGGACGGCAATGAAGCTTTCTTT. It translates to CSARRDGNEAFF.

This clonotype turned up a few times. J is TRBJ1-2 and V is TRBV12-3 or TRBV12-4, with 12 nucleotides matching TRBD1. This CDR3 contains 13 residues. Unmatched junction bases numbered 2, after V lost 8 bases and J lost 4 bases. Written as DNA, the CDR3 is TGTGCCAGCGGGACAGGGGGCGGCTATGGCTACACCTTC. This translates into CASGTGGGYGYTF.

This sequence joins TRBV9 and TRBJ2-1; 7 positions agree with TRBD1. This CDR3 has 17 amino acids. The V gene's germline CDR1 is SGDLS and CDR2 YYNGEE. Trimming took 4 bases from V and 10 from J; bases not matched to a gene: 20. The CDR3 loop reads CASSRHRVKQGLREQFF. The DNA for the CDR3 is TGTGCCAGCAGCCGACATAGGGTAAAACAGGGGTTGAGAGAGCAGTTCTTC.

Only a few counts were recorded for this clonotype. The V and J genes are TRBV7-2 and TRBJ2-7; D uncertain. Germline assignment: CDR1 SGHTA and CDR2 FQGNSA. CDR3 length equals 15 residues. The ends were cut back, 3 bases at V and 5 bases at J, with 17 bases in the middle. The CDR3 sequence is CASSFRPQEIHEQYF. The DNA of the CDR3 is TGTGCCAGCAGCTTCCGGCCTCAGGAGATCCACGAGCAGTACTTC.

There are many counts of this clonotype. V is TRBV5-1 and J is TRBJ2-1, with 7 bases that match TRBD1. In germline, CDR1 is SGHRS, CDR2 YFSETQ. The CDR3 sequence is 14 residues long. The ends lost 4 bases at V and 4 bases at J; junction bases unmatched: 5. The CDR3 spells CASSLGQAYNEQFF. For the CDR3, the DNA is TGCGCCAGCAGCCTTGGACAGGCTTACAATGAGCAGTTCTTC.

The chain recombines TRBV28 with TRBJ1-2; D possibly corresponds to TRBD1 (5 bases). The ends were cut back, 6 bases at V and 3 bases at J, with 11 bases in the middle. Per the germline V gene, CDR1 is MDHEN and CDR2 is SYDVKM. The CDR3 consists of 13 residues. The CDR3 spells CASRLGGDYGYTF. The CDR3 nucleotides read TGTGCCAGCAGACTTGGGGGGGACTATGGCTACACCTTC.

The table lists this clonotype with a few counts. This rearrangement joins TRBV7-2 to TRBJ1-4; TRBD1 agrees at 11 bases. The CDR3 consists of 16 residues. Germline values: CDR1 SGHTA, CDR2 FQGNSA. With 1 base clipped from V and 5 bases from J, the junction kept 3 bases outside the gene matches. CDR3 in amino acids: CASSLEGTGGNEKLFF. CDR3 DNA: TGTGCCAGCAGCTTAGAGGGGACAGGGGGAAATGAAAAACTGTTTTTT.